This paragraph covers one TCR beta chain sequence. Its antigen has not been determined. No much larger clonotype is one base removed from it; base qualities were not supplied. This record comes from a study of T cell responses to AZD1222 COVID-19 vaccine (dated by TCRdb to 2020 to 2023). Concerning the study at large: TCR sequencing was performed for approximately 240 trial participants, of whom about 200 were given two doses of AZD1222 and approximately 25 were given two doses of MenACWY control vaccine. Trial participants were enrolled by age into 18-55, 56-69 and 70-plus year subgroups, with roughly 160, 29 and 62 TCR-sequenced participants respectively.

The sample's time point label is to be understood as: baseline before first vaccination. The sample's treatment or condition label, in plain terms: meningococcal conjugate vaccine given as trial control. Samples from vaccinated people were obtained from the UK trials COV001 and COV002, which included a single-blind randomized controlled phase 2/3 trial of AZD1222 (ChAdOx1 nCoV-19) in healthy adults. Trial participant PBMC samples were collected at day 0 and day 28 after the second dose for TCRbeta chain sequencing. General study outcomes and caveats: Vaccine-associated CD4 TCRs spanned the whole spike protein, with dominant responses in regions 160-218 and 743-854. Most participants were white British and females outnumbered males, and the authors suggested that clonal diversity may have been underestimated. Epitopes outside the regions mutated in the B.1.351 and B.1.1.7 variants were reportedly recognized by nearly half of the unique spike-specific TCRs. No day 14 peak-response samples were available, so repertoires were characterized only after the peak T cell response. After two AZD1222 doses, both the breadth and the depth of spike-specific TCRs were significantly higher than at day 0 and than in MenACWY recipients. Conclusions about previously exposed vaccinees were limited because only six or seven AZD1222 recipients were SARS-CoV-2 seropositive at baseline. In the small 56-69-year group, the increase in depth fell short of significance, most likely because of low power.

The CDR3 regions of human TCRbeta chains were analyzed by immunosequencing. Concerning the study's data processing: Repertoire TCRs were matched against a reference library of SARS-CoV-2-specific TCRs generated with the MIRA antigen-specificity platform. Breadth was defined as the fraction of unique TCRs that were SARS-CoV-2-associated, and depth was defined as the fraction of total T cells that were SARS-CoV-2-associated. Using the MIRA data, each spike-specific TCR was mapped to the spike region that the TCR reacts to and placed in a CD4 or CD8 class. Log10-transformed breadth and depth values were compared by one-way ANOVA with Sidak's multiple comparisons tests. The immuneACCESS repertoire file appears here via TCRdb, limited to in-frame rearrangements. These files lack a portion of the clones; in checked studies, under half of the deficit traces to unresolved V genes, and the cause of the others is not known. V, J and clone size were drawn from that table, and D and trimming were deduced from the DNA. The sample has 110,000 or so clones on record, roughly 87% of them singletons. More than 10% of the sample belongs to the ten largest clones.

The sequence was obtained from an adult in good health. The sequences come from peripheral blood, collected on day 0 of MenACWY control vaccination.

The CDR3 loop reads CASSPRSGRDNEKLFF. The DNA sequence is TGTGCCAGCAGCCCTCGTTCCGGGAGAGACAATGAAAAACTGTTTTTT. The rearranged chain carries TRBV9 and TRBJ1-4; the D gene identity is not certain. According to the germline V gene, CDR1 reads SGDLS and CDR2 reads YYNGEE. V is cut by 4 bases and J by 5 bases, and the space between the germline ends is 18 bases. Its CDR3 holds 16 amino acids, cysteine through phenylalanine. Only CDR3 DNA remains: 48 bases, in frame from the first base. Where the CDR3 stops, the reference TRBV9 and TRBJ1-4 genes take over; the full variable domain is DSGVTQTPKHLITATGQRVTLRCSPRSGDLSVYWYQQSLDQGLQFLIQYYNGEERAKGNILERFSAQQFPDLHSELNLSSLELGDSALYFCASSPRSGRDNEKLFFGSGTQLSVL.